These 2 T cell receptor beta chains share one sample of origin, sequenced in a study of PD-1 blockade in classical Hodgkin lymphoma. Measured with immunoSEQ multiplex PCR; TCRdb has only the in-frame clones, and not every one. The sample contains about 28,000 clones, roughly 85% of which appear only once. Every one of the patients relapsed after autologous stem cell transplantation (brentuximab vedotin exposure was variable). The specimen comprised peripheral blood mononuclear cells (PBMCs), sampled before the second cycle of nivolumab. Receptors were obtained from a human donor with classical Hodgkin lymphoma.

The V call is TRBV11-3, the J call TRBJ1-1; D not resolved. Per germline, CDR1 SGHNT and CDR2 YENEEA. V was trimmed by 2 bases and J by 1 base, leaving 11 bases between them. This CDR3 is built from 15 residues. The CDR3, as DNA: TGTGCCAGCAGCTTAACGCGGGCGGGGAACACTGAAGCTTTCTTT. Translating it yields CASSLTRAGNTEAFF.

This chain uses TRBV7-6 with TRBJ2-5, with 7 positions matching TRBD1. Germline-derived CDR1 and CDR2 are SGHVS and FNYEAQ. The trim removed 5 bases at V and 4 bases at J, leaving 19 bases unmatched. CDR3 length: 18 amino acids. The CDR3 protein is CASSPTSKMTGMLETQYF. As DNA, the CDR3 is TGTGCCAGCAGCCCGACCAGTAAGATGACAGGGATGCTAGAGACCCAGTACTTC. The whole variable domain, remainder taken from reference TRBV7-6 and TRBJ2-5, is GAGVSQSPRYKVTKRGQDVALRCDPISGHVSLYWYRQALGQGPEFLTYFNYEAQQDKSGLPNDRFSAERPEGSISTLTIQRTEQRDSAMYRCASSPTSKMTGMLETQYFGPGTRLLVL.